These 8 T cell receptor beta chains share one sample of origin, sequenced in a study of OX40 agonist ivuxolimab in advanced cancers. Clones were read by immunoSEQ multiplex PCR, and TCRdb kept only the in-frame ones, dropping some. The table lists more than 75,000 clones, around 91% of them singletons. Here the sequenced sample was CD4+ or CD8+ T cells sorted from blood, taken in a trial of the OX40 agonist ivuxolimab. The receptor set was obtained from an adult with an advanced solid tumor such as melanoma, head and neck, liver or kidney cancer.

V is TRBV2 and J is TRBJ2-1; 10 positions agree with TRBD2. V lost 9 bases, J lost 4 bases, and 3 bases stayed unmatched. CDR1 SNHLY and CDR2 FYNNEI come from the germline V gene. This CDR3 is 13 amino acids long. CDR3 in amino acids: CASTSGIYNEQFF. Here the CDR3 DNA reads TGTGCCAGTACTAGCGGGATTTACAATGAGCAGTTCTTC.

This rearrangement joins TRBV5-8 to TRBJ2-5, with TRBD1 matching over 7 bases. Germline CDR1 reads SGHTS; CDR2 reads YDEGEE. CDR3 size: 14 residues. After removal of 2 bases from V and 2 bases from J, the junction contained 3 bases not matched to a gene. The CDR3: CASSFRGQQETQYF. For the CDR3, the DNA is TGTGCCAGCAGCTTTCGGGGACAGCAAGAGACCCAGTACTTC.

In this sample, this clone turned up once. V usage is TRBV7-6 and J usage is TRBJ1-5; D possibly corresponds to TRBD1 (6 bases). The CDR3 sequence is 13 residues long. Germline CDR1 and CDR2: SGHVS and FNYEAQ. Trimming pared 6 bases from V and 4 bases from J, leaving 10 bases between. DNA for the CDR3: TGTGCCAGCAGTCAACAGGGTAATCAGCCCCAGCATTTT. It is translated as CASSQQGNQPQHF.

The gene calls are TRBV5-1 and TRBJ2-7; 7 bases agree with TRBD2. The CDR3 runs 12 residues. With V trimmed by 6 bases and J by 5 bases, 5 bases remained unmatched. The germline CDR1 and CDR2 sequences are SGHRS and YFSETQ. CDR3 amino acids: CASNAGVNEQYF. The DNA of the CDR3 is TGCGCCAGCAACGCGGGGGTAAACGAGCAGTACTTC.

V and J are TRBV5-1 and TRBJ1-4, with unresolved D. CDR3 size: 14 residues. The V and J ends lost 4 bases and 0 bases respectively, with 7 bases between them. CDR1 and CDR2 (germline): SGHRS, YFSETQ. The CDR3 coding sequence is TGCGCCAGCAGCCCAGATGCAACTAATGAAAAACTGTTTTTT. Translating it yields CASSPDATNEKLFF.

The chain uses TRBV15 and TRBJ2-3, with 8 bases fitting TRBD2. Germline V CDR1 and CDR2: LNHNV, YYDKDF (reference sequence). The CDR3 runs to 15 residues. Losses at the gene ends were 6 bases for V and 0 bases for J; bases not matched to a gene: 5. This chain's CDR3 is CATRPTSASTDTQYF. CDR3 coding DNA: TGTGCCACCAGGCCGACTAGCGCAAGCACAGATACGCAGTATTTT.

CDR3 coding DNA: TGTGCCAGCAGCCCGGGAAGGGTGCAGTTCTTC. It translates to CASSPGRVQFF. The V and J genes are TRBV14 and TRBJ2-1, with TRBD2 as a possible D gene (5 bases). The CDR3 length is 11 residues. The V gene lost 4 bases and the J gene lost 12 bases, with 10 bases spanning the gap. CDR1 is SGHDN and CDR2 is FVKESK in the germline V gene.

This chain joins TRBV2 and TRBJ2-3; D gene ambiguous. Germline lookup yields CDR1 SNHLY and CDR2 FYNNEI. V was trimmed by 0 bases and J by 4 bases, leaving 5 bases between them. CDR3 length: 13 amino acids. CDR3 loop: CASSEARSDTQYF. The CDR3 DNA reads TGTGCCAGCAGTGAAGCGCGGTCAGATACGCAGTATTTT.